Here is one TCR beta chain with its context. The antigen this receptor binds is unknown. The input lacks base qualities; no much larger clone sits a single base away. CDR1 and CDR2, looked up from the germline V gene (reference sequence), are MNHEY and SMNVEV. The CDR3, cysteine through phenylalanine, is 15 amino acids long. The kept DNA is CDR3 alone, 45 bases in frame from the first base. V is cut back by 5 bases and J by 4 bases, with 10 bases in the junction unmatched. The sample is drawn from a study of blood T cell repertoires in COVID-19 (dated by TCRdb to about 2020). Regarding the research as a whole: Samples from collaborators originated in the United States, Italy and Spain and spanned both the acute and convalescent phases of COVID-19. The prospective study material was composed of cDNA or gDNA derived from T cells, B-cell-depleted T cells, or PBMCs. Deeply sampled blood TCRbeta repertoires from subjects exposed to, actively infected with, or recovered from COVID-19 were included in the dataset. The repertoires were made available in a free public database intended to serve as a resource for research on the immune response to SARS-CoV-2. Samples came from the ongoing ImmuneRACE study (first 160 participants) plus 1,254 subjects from 6 global collaborators. Sample metadata almost always included a de-identified subject ID, COVID-19 status, age in years and sex. Where available, HLA class I and class II types were taken from metadata supplied by the sample provider and were not determined by assay-based typing. Broader findings and caveats from the paper: Clinical and demographic metadata were provided uncurated, with the amount varying by source and participant.

The immunoSEQ Assay, a bias-controlled multiplex PCR, was used to amplify TCRbeta CDR3 regions from genomic DNA. The study's processing was this. Nucleated cell counts per sample were estimated from amplification of reference gene primers within the assay. To quantify the absolute abundance of each unique TCRbeta CDR3 rearrangement, sequence reads were collapsed and filtered. For each sample, productive Simpson clonality was calculated as the square root of Simpson's diversity index over productive rearrangements. This immuneACCESS table, as held by TCRdb, lists in-frame sequences with V and J called but not all clones. Of the missing ones, under half trace to an unresolved V gene in checked studies; the others have no known cause. V and J calls and clone size follow that table, whereas D and trimming were derived from the DNA. The sample has some 150,000 clones on record, around 85% of them singletons. The top ten constitute about 3% of the sample.

The collaborating institutions used their own protocols to collect whole blood in K2EDTA tubes. For TCRbeta analysis, collaborators shipped samples as frozen whole blood, isolated PBMCs, or DNA extracted from either of those sample types. The sequenced sample consisted of peripheral blood. The rearranged segments are TRBV27 and TRBJ1-1; a stretch of 7 junction bases matches TRBD1. The receptor was derived from a woman aged 40 to 50 with active or convalescent COVID-19. The bases read TGTGCCAGCAGTCCTACCGACAGGGTTGGCACTGAAGCTTTCTTT. It translates to CASSPTDRVGTEAFF.